A selection of T cell receptor beta chains follows, all from one sample in a study of blood T cell repertoires in COVID-19. Clones were read by immunoSEQ multiplex PCR, and TCRdb kept only the in-frame ones, dropping some. The table lists more than 90,000 clones, around 93% of them singletons. The sequenced sample consisted of peripheral blood. These receptor sequences come from a man aged 45-60 years with acute or convalescent COVID-19. CDR3s include the opening cysteine and the closing phenylalanine or tryptophan. A D gene is named only where the DNA matches it firmly. Clone size appears in some rows only: once, few, many, or a class for an expanded clone.

-	TRBD2	14	TRBV4-3	TRBJ2-3	CASSQDLLAGTQYF	TGCGCCAGCAGCCAAGATCTCCTAGCGGGTACGCAGTATTTT
once	TRBD1	14	TRBV2	TRBJ2-2	CASTGQGVTGELFF	TGTGCCAGCACGGGACAGGGGGTCACCGGGGAGCTGTTTTTT
once	-	13	TRBV18	TRBJ1-2	CASLPDGRDGYTF	TGTGCCAGCTTACCGGACGGGAGGGATGGCTACACCTTC
-	-	13	TRBV6-1	TRBJ1-2	CASSDLSNYGYTF	TGTGCCAGCAGTGATCTTTCTAACTATGGCTACACCTTC
-	-	13	TRBV10-2	TRBJ1-2	CASRWEGVGGYTF	TGCGCCAGCAGATGGGAGGGAGTGGGTGGCTACACCTTC
-	-	13	TRBV27	TRBJ2-3	CASSLSGSHTQYF	TGTGCCAGCAGTTTATCGGGGAGCCATACGCAGTATTTT
-	TRBD1	14	TRBV7-9	TRBJ1-5	CASSETGSGQPQHF	TGTGCCAGCAGCGAGACAGGGTCGGGTCAGCCCCAGCATTTT
-	-	18	TRBV19	TRBJ2-3	CASSIGRGSGGSTDTQYF	TGTGCCAGTAGTATAGGTAGGGGGTCAGGTGGTAGCACAGATACGCAGTATTTT
once	-	14	TRBV6-6	TRBJ1-6	CASRKRGGHSPLHF	TGTGCCAGCAGAAAAAGGGGGGGACACTCACCCCTCCACTTT
-	-	15	TRBV7-2	TRBJ2-6	CASSSRGLEANVLTF	TGTGCCAGCAGCTCAAGGGGCCTAGAGGCCAACGTCCTGACTTTC
-	-	15	TRBV5-1	TRBJ1-1	CASSLDTGLNTEAFF	TGCGCCAGCAGCTTGGATACAGGATTGAACACTGAAGCTTTCTTT
-	TRBD1	17	TRBV5-1	TRBJ1-1	CASSRTGTGEGNTEAFF	TGCGCCAGCAGCCGTACCGGGACAGGGGAAGGGAACACTGAAGCTTTCTTT
few	-	14	TRBV19	TRBJ1-1	CASSIGSMNTEAFF	TGTGCCAGTAGTATCGGTAGCATGAACACTGAAGCTTTCTTT
-	-	13	TRBV19	TRBJ1-2	CASRSTYVYGYTF	TGTGCCAGTAGGAGTACTTACGTCTATGGCTACACCTTC
-	TRBD1	14	TRBV3-1/TRBV3-2	TRBJ2-5	CASGGQGVPETQYF	TGTGCCAGCGGGGGACAGGGGGTCCCAGAGACCCAGTACTTC
-	-	14	TRBV6-6	TRBJ1-2	CASRQGTANYGYTF	TGTGCCAGCAGGCAGGGGACGGCTAACTATGGCTACACCTTC
-	TRBD1	16	TRBV11-1	TRBJ2-5	CASSLGTGSGEGTQYF	TGTGCCAGCAGCTTAGGGACAGGCTCCGGGGAAGGGACCCAGTACTTC
-	-	12	TRBV29-1	TRBJ1-1	CSVKDQGTEAFF	TGCAGCGTGAAGGACCAGGGGACTGAAGCTTTCTTT
-	TRBD1	17	TRBV5-1	TRBJ2-6	CASSPTGGHSGANVLTF	TGCGCCAGCAGCCCCACAGGGGGCCACTCTGGGGCCAACGTCCTGACTTTC
-	-	13	TRBV10-2	TRBJ1-2	CASSESGRAGYTF	TGCGCCAGCAGTGAGTCTGGGCGGGCTGGCTACACCTTC
-	TRBD2	14	TRBV7-2	TRBJ2-5	CATSGLARQETQYF	TGTGCCACCTCTGGACTAGCCAGACAAGAGACCCAGTACTTC
-	-	15	TRBV3-1/TRBV3-2	TRBJ2-5	CASSQDPQGTQTQYF	TGTGCCAGCAGCCAAGACCCACAGGGTACACAGACCCAGTACTTC
-	-	19	TRBV6-2/TRBV6-3	TRBJ2-4	CASSYSGQNGGVAKNIQYF	TGTGCCAGCAGTTACTCTGGACAGAATGGGGGGGTAGCCAAAAACATTCAGTACTTC
-	-	16	TRBV4-1	TRBJ1-1	CASSQAPGAMNTEAFF	TGCGCCAGCAGCCAAGCCCCAGGGGCCATGAACACTGAAGCTTTCTTT
-	-	15	TRBV18	TRBJ1-2	CASSPPKDSHYGYTF	TGTGCCAGCTCACCACCGAAGGACTCCCACTATGGCTACACCTTC
-	-	14	TRBV2	TRBJ2-1	CASSQRTAPNEQFF	TGTGCCAGCAGCCAAAGGACAGCACCAAATGAGCAGTTCTTC
-	TRBD1	15	TRBV15	TRBJ2-7	CATSGPGQVNYEQYF	TGTGCCACCAGCGGCCCGGGACAGGTCAACTACGAGCAGTACTTC
-	TRBD1	15	TRBV7-2	TRBJ2-2	CASSPGTGLGGELFF	TGTGCCAGCAGCCCTGGGACAGGGTTAGGCGGGGAGCTGTTTTTT
-	-	14	TRBV6-6	TRBJ1-4	CASSPWTDNEKLFF	TGTGCCAGCAGTCCCTGGACAGATAATGAAAAACTGTTTTTT
once	-	17	TRBV4-1	TRBJ1-5	CASSQEVPTVSNQPQHF	TGCGCCAGCAGCCAAGAGGTACCTACTGTAAGCAATCAGCCCCAGCATTTT
-	TRBD1	13	TRBV7-6	TRBJ1-4	CASSSGTVEKLFF	TGTGCCAGCAGCTCGGGGACAGTTGAAAAACTGTTTTTT
-	-	13	TRBV12-3/TRBV12-4	TRBJ1-2	CASSLAANYGYTF	TGTGCCAGCAGTTTGGCGGCTAACTATGGCTACACCTTC
-	-	13	TRBV5-1	TRBJ2-1	CASSLVAGPEQFF	TGCGCCAGCAGCTTGGTGGCGGGGCCGGAGCAGTTCTTC
-	-	14	TRBV29-1	TRBJ2-2	CSVDGLSNTGELFF	TGCAGCGTTGATGGACTGTCGAACACCGGGGAGCTGTTTTTT
-	-	15	TRBV19	TRBJ2-7	CASSMGGAPVREQYF	TGTGCCAGTAGTATGGGCGGGGCTCCGGTCCGGGAGCAGTACTTC
-	-	18	TRBV28	TRBJ2-7	CASSYTTGDSLLFYEQYF	TGTGCCAGCAGTTATACTACGGGGGATTCCTTACTATTCTACGAGCAGTACTTC
-	TRBD1	17	TRBV5-5	TRBJ1-6	CASSDLQGADRNSPLHF	TGTGCCAGCAGCGACTTACAGGGGGCAGATCGTAATTCACCCCTCCACTTT
-	TRBD1	15	TRBV5-6	TRBJ1-3	CASSLTGTAGNTIYF	TGTGCCAGCAGCTTGACCGGGACAGCTGGAAACACCATATATTTT
-	-	15	TRBV19	TRBJ2-3	CASSLPRGGADTQYF	TGTGCCAGTAGTCTTCCCAGAGGGGGGGCAGATACGCAGTATTTT
-	TRBD1	13	TRBV12-3/TRBV12-4	TRBJ1-2	CASRLTGIHGYTF	TGTGCCAGCAGGTTGACAGGGATCCATGGCTACACCTTC
-	TRBD2	15	TRBV29-1	TRBJ2-2	CSVERRGGLGGELFF	TGCAGCGTTGAACGACGGGGAGGGCTCGGCGGGGAGCTGTTTTTT